This T cell receptor beta chain stems from a study of shared clonotypes between healthy human individuals. Study-level points and caveats: Larger estimated richness was generally seen in naive subsets than in memory subsets.

Naive CD4+ cells were CD45RA-selected; the remaining cells were memory. To note about this clone: The antigen is undetermined.

The germline CDR1 and CDR2 sequences are SGHAT and FQNNGV. Trimming cost V 1 base and J 0 bases, with 12 bases left between them. The CDR3 runs to 16 residues. A 200 ng quantity of DNA, 25,000 to 35,000 T cell genomes, went into the sorted-subset replicate PCRs. Method: immunoSEQ multiplex PCR; TCRdb's copy keeps in-frame clones and lacks some. The sample includes about 2.3 million clones, 85% to 95% of them seen just once. This sequence was found in a man younger than 35 in good health. Some clones in this sample may be carry-over from other donors' samples. The V call is TRBV11-2, the J call TRBJ1-1; no clear D. The sequencing input was naive CD4+ T cells from PBMCs. The subset: CD45RA+ positively selected. As DNA, the CDR3 is TGTGCCAGCAGCTTAGGTTTACAGATTCTGAACACTGAAGCTTTCTTT. Translation gives CASSLGLQILNTEAFF.